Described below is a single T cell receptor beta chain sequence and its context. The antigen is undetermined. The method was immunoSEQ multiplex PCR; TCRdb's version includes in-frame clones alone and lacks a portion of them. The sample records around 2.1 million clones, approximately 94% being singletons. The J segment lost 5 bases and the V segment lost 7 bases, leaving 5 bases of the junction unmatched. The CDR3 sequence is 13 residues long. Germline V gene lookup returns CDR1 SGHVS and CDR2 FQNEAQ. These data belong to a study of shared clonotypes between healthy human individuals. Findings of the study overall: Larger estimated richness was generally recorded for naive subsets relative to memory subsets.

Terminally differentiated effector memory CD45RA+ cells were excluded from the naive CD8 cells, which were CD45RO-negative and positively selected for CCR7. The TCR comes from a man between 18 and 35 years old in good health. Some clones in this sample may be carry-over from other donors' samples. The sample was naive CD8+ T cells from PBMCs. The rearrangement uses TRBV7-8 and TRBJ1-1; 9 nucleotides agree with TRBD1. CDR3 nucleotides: TGTGCCAGCACCACAGGGGGCTATACTGAAGCTTTCTTT. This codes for CASTTGGYTEAFF. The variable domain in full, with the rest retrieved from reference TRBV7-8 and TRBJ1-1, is GAGVSQSPRYKVAKRGQDVALRCDPISGHVSLFWYQQALGQGPEFLTYFQNEAQLDKSGLPSDRFFAERPEGSVSTLKIQRTQQEDSAVYLCASTTGGYTEAFFGQGTRLTVV.